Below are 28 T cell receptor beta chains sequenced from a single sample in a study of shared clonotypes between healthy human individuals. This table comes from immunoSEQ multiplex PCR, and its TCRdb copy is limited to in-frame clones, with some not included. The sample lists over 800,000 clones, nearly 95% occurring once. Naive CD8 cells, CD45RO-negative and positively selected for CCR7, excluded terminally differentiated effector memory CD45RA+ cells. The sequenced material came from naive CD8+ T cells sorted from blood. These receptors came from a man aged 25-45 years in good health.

The chain's CDR3 is CASKTTGPNLEQYF. The CDR3 bases are TGTGCCAGCAAGACGACAGGGCCAAATTTGGAGCAGTACTTC. The V and J genes are TRBV7-8 and TRBJ2-7, with 7 bases identical to TRBD1. Germline V gene lookup returns CDR1 SGHVS and CDR2 FQNEAQ. The CDR3 has 14 amino acids. Trimming at V came to 7 bases and at J to 7 bases, leaving 13 bases not matched to a gene.

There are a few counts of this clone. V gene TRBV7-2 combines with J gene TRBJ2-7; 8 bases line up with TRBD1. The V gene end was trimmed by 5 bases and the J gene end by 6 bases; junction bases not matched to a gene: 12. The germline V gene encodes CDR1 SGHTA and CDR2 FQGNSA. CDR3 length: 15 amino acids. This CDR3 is CASSRNSDRAAEQYF. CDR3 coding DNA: TGTGCCAGCAGCCGCAATTCGGACAGGGCGGCCGAGCAGTACTTC. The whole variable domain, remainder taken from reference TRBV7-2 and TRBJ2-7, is GAGVSQSPSNKVTEKGKDVELRCDPISGHTALYWYRQSLGQGLEFLIYFQGNSAPDKSGLPSDRFSAERTGGSVSTLTIQRTQQEDSAVYLCASSRNSDRAAEQYFGPGTRLTVT.

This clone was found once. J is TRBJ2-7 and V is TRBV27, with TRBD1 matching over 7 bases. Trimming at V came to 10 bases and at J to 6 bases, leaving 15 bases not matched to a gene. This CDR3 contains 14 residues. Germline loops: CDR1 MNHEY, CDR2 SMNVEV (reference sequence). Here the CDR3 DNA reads TGTGCCACCCTGCCACAGGGGCCCTCGGCCGAGCAGTACTTC. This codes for CATLPQGPSAEQYF.

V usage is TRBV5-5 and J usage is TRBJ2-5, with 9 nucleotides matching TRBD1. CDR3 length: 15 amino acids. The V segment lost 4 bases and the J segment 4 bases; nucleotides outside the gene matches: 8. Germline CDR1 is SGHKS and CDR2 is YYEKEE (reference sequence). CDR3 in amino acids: CASSPVGQGLETQYF. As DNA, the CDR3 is TGTGCCAGCAGCCCAGTAGGACAGGGGTTAGAGACCCAGTACTTC.

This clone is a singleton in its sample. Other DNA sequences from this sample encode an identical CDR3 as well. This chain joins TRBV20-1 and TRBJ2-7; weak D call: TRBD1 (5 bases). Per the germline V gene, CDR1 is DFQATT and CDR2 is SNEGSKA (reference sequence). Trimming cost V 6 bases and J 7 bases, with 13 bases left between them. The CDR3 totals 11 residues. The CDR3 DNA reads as TGCAGTGCCCCCCTAGGGGATGAGCAGTACTTC. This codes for CSAPLGDEQYF.

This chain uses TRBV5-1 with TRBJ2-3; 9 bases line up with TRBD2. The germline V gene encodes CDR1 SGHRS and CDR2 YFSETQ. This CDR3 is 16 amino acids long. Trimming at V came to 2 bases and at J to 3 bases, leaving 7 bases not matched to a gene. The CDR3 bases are TGCGCCAGCAGCTTTTCGGGCGGGAGGGAAACAGATACGCAGTATTTT. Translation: CASSFSGGRETDTQYF.

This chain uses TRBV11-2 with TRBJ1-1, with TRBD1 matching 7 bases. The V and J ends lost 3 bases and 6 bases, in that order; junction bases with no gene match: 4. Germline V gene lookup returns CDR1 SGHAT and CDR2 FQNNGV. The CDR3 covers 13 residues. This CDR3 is CASSFTGVAEAFF. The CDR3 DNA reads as TGTGCCAGCAGCTTTACAGGGGTCGCTGAAGCTTTCTTT.

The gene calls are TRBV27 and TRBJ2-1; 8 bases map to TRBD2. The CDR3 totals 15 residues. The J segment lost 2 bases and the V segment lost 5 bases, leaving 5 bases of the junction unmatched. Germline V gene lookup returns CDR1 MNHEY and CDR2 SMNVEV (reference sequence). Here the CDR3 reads CASSTGSGAYNEQFF. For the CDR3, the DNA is TGTGCCAGCAGTACCGGTAGCGGGGCCTACAATGAGCAGTTCTTC.

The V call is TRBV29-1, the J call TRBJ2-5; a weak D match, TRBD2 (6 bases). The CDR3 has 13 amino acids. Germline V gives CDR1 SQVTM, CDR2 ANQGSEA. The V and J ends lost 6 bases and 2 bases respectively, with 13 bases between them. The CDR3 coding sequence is TGCAGCGTGCTTCATGGGACTCAAGAGACCCAGTACTTC. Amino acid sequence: CSVLHGTQETQYF.

The CDR3 nucleotides read TGTGCCAGCAGCCCCCGGGTAACCGGGGAGCTGTTTTTT. Amino acid sequence: CASSPRVTGELFF. The chain employs TRBV9 and TRBJ2-2; D gene uncertain. The CDR3 loop spans 13 amino acids. The germline V and J ends were trimmed by 4 bases and 5 bases, with 9 bases remaining between them. CDR1 is SGDLS and CDR2 is YYNGEE in the germline V gene. The whole variable domain, filled in from reference TRBV9 and TRBJ2-2, reads DSGVTQTPKHLITATGQRVTLRCSPRSGDLSVYWYQQSLDQGLQFLIQYYNGEERAKGNILERFSAQQFPDLHSELNLSSLELGDSALYFCASSPRVTGELFFGEGSRLTVL.

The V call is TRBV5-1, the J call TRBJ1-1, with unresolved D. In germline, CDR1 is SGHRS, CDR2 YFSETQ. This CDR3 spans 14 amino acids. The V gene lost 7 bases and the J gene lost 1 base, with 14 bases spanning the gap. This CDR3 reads CASRAPDSNTEAFF. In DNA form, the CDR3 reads TGCGCCAGCCGGGCCCCAGACTCGAACACTGAAGCTTTCTTT.

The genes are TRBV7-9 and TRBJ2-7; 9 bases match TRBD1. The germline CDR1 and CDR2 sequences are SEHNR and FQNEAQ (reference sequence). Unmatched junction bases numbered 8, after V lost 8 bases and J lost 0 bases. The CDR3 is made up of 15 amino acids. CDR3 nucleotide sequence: TGTGCCAGCCAGGACAGGGGCAAGATCTCCTACGAGCAGTACTTC. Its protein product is CASQDRGKISYEQYF.

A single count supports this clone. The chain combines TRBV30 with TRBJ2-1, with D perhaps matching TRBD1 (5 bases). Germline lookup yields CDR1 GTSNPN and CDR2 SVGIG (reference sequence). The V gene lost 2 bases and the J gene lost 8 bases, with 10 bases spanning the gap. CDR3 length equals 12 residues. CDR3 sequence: CAWSKSRDEQFF. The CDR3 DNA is TGTGCCTGGAGTAAAAGCAGGGATGAGCAGTTCTTC. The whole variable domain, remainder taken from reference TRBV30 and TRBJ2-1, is SQTIHQWPATLVQPVGSPLSLECTVEGTSNPNLYWYRQAAGRGLQLLFYSVGIGQISSEVPQNLSASRPQDRQFILSSKKLLLSDSGFYLCAWSKSRDEQFFGPGTRLTVL.

CDR3 sequence: CASSQVRGNEQFF. Here the CDR3 DNA reads TGTGCCAGCAGCCAAGTGAGGGGCAATGAGCAGTTCTTC. The V and J genes are TRBV4-2 and TRBJ2-1; the D gene could be TRBD1 or TRBD2 (5 bases each). Deletions cut 1 base from V and 6 bases from J, with 7 bases between. CDR1 is LGHNA, CDR2 YNFKEQ, per germline. The CDR3 is 13 amino acids.

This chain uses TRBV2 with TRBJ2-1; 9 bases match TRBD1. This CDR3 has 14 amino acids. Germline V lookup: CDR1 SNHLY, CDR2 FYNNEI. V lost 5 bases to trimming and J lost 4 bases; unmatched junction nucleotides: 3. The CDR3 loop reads CASSQTGGYNEQFF. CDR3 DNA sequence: TGTGCCAGCAGTCAGACAGGGGGTTACAATGAGCAGTTCTTC.

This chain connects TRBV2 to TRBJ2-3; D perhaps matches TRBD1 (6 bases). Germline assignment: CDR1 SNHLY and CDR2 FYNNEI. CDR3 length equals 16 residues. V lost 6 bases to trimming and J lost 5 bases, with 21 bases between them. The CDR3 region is CASSSSPQGTQDTQYF. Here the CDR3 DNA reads TGTGCCAGCAGCTCCTCCCCCCAGGGGACACAAGATACGCAGTATTTT.

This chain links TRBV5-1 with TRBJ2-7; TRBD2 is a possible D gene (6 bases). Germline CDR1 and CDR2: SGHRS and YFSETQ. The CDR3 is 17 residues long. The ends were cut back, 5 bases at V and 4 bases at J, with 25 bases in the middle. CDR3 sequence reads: CASSRGYGGSLGYEQYF. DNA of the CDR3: TGCGCCAGCAGTCGGGGGTACGGCGGCAGCCTAGGTTACGAGCAGTACTTC.

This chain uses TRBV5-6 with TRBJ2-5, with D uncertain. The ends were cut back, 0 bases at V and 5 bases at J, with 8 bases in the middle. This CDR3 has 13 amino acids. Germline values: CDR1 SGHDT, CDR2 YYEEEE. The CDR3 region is CASSLGAVETQYF. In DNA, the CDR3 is TGTGCCAGCAGCTTGGGGGCCGTGGAGACCCAGTACTTC.

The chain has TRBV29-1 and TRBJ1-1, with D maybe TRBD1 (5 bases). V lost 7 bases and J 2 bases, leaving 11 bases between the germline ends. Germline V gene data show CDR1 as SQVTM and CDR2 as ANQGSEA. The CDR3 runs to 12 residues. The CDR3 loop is CSAVDRNTEAFF. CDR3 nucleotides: TGCAGCGCCGTAGACAGAAACACTGAAGCTTTCTTT. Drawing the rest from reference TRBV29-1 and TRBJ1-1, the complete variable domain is SAVISQKPSRDICQRGTSLTIQCQVDSQVTMMFWYRQQPGQSLTLIATANQGSEATYESGFVIDKFPISRPNLTFSTLTVSNMSPEDSSIYLCSAVDRNTEAFFGQGTRLTVV.

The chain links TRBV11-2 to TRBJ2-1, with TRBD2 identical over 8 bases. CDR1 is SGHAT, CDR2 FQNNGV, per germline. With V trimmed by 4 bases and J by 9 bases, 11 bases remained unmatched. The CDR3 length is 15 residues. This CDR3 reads CASSYGGGLASEQFF. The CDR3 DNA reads TGTGCCAGCAGCTACGGGGGCGGACTAGCCAGTGAGCAGTTCTTC. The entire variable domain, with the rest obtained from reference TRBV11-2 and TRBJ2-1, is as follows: EAGVAQSPRYKIIEKRQSVAFWCNPISGHATLYWYQQILGQGPKLLIQFQNNGVVDDSQLPKDRFSAERLKGVDSTLKIQPAKLEDSAVYLCASSYGGGLASEQFFGPGTRLTVL.

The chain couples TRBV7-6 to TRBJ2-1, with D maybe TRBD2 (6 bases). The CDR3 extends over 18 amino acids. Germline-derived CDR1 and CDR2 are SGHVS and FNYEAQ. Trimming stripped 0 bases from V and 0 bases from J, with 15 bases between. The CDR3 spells CASSLATSGYSSYNEQFF. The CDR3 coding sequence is TGTGCCAGCAGCTTAGCGACCAGCGGGTATAGCTCCTACAATGAGCAGTTCTTC.

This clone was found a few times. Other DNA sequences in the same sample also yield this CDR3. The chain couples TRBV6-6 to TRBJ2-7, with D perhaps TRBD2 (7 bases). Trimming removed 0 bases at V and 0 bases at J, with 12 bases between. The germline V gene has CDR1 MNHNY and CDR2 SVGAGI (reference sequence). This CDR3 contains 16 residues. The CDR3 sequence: CASSYSGGVSSYEQYF. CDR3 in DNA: TGTGCCAGCAGTTACTCAGGGGGGGTTAGCTCCTACGAGCAGTACTTC.

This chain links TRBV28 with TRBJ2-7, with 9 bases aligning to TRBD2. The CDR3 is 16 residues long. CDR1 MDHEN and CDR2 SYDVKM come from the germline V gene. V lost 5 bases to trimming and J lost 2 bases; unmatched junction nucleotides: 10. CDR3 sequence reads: CASSTIGTSRPYEQYF. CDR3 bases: TGTGCCAGCAGTACTATCGGGACTAGCAGACCCTACGAGCAGTACTTC. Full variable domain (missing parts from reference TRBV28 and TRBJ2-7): DVKVTQSSRYLVKRTGEKVFLECVQDMDHENMFWYRQDPGLGLRLIYFSYDVKMKEKGDIPEGYSVSREKKERFSLILESASTNQTSMYLCASSTIGTSRPYEQYFGPGTRLTVT.

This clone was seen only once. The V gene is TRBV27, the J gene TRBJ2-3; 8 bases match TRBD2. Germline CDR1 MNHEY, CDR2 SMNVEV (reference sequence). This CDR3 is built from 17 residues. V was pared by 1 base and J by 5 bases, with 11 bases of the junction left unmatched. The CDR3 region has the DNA TGTGCCAGCAGTTTATTTGGGCTAGCGGGTATAAAAGATACGCAGTATTTT. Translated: CASSLFGLAGIKDTQYF.

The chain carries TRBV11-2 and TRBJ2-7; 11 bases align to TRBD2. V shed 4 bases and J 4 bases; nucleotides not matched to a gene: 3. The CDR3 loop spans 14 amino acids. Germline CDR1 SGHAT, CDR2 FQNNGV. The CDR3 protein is CASSWGLAEYEQYF. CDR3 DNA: TGTGCCAGCAGCTGGGGACTAGCGGAGTACGAGCAGTACTTC.

In nucleotides, the CDR3 is TGTGCCAGTAGTTCGGCATATGGCTACACCTTC. This codes for CASSSAYGYTF. The rearrangement links TRBV19 to TRBJ1-2, with D unresolved. The CDR3 sequence is 11 residues long. The V gene's germline CDR1 is LNHDA and CDR2 SQIVND (reference sequence). The germline V and J ends were trimmed by 5 bases and 5 bases, with 6 bases remaining between them.

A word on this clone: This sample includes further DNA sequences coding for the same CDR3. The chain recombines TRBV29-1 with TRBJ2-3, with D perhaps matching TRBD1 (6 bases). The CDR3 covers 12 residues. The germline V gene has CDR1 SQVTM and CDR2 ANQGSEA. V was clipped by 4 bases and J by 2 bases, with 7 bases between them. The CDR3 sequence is CSVGDNTDTQYF. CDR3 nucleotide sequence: TGCAGCGTTGGGGACAACACAGATACGCAGTATTTT.

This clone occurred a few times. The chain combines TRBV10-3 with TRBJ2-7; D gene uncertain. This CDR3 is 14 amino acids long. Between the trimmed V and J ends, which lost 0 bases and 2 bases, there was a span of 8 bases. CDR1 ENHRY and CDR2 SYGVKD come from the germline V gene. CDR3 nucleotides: TGTGCCATCAGTGAGTCAGTGGTCGCCTACGAGCAGTACTTC. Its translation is CAISESVVAYEQYF.